Shown below are 26 T cell receptor beta chains from a single sample sequenced in a study of blood T cell repertoires in COVID-19. The assay was immunoSEQ multiplex PCR, and TCRdb's table has in-frame clones only and misses some. Of over 450,000 clones listed, 75% to 90% are singletons. The sequencing input was peripheral blood. Every receptor here comes from a young man with COVID-19, enrolled during active disease.

The rearrangement joins TRBV24-1 to TRBJ2-3; TRBD2 might be the D (5 bases). The CDR3 is 14 amino acids. CDR1 and CDR2 from the germline V gene are KGHDR and SFDVKD. Here the CDR3 reads CAAASGTSTDTQYF. CDR3 DNA sequence: TGTGCTGCGGCGAGCGGAACTAGCACAGATACGCAGTATTTT.

This chain links TRBV7-9 with TRBJ2-2; no clear D gene. Germline V gene lookup returns CDR1 SEHNR and CDR2 FQNEAQ (reference sequence). V gave up 1 base and J gave up 4 bases, with 7 bases separating them. CDR3 length: 14 residues. The CDR3 DNA follows: TGTGCCAGCAGCTTAGTACAGAGCACCGGGGAGCTGTTTTTT. Residues: CASSLVQSTGELFF.

The chain is built from TRBV6-5 and TRBJ2-3, with TRBD2 matching 12 bases. The CDR3 covers 15 residues. Germline loops: CDR1 MNHEY, CDR2 SVGAGI. V was clipped by 6 bases and J by 4 bases; unmatched bases: 5. CDR3 nucleotide sequence: TGTGCCAGCAGAGCCCTAGCGGGAGGGCCAGATACGCAGTATTTT. It specifies CASRALAGGPDTQYF.

In this sample, this clone turned up once. The chain has TRBV3-1 (or the pseudogene TRBV3-2) and TRBJ2-2, with 13 nucleotides matching TRBD2. The V and J ends lost 1 base and 7 bases, in that order; junction bases with no gene match: 3. This CDR3 has 16 amino acids. CDR1 and CDR2 from the germline V gene are LGHDT and YNNKEL (reference sequence). The CDR3 sequence: CASSQVGLAGVGELFF. The DNA for the CDR3 is TGTGCCAGCAGCCAAGTTGGACTAGCGGGGGTCGGGGAGCTGTTTTTT.

This clone was counted ten times or more. The chain uses TRBV25-1 and TRBJ1-2; tentative D call: TRBD1 (6 bases). Germline V gene sequence: CDR1 MGHDK, CDR2 SYGVNS. V lost 3 bases to trimming and J lost 6 bases, with 11 bases between them. The CDR3 totals 13 residues. In nucleotides, the CDR3 is TGTGCCAGCAGTGAGGGGAACAGGGATGGCTACACCTTC. It encodes CASSEGNRDGYTF.

The CDR3 region has the DNA TGTGCCAGTAGTATAGCGGGCAGGGGGAAAAAACTGTTTTTT. Residues: CASSIAGRGKKLFF. The V and J genes are TRBV19 and TRBJ1-4; TRBD1 matches 7 bases. The CDR3 loop spans 14 amino acids. Per germline, CDR1 LNHDA and CDR2 SQIVND (reference sequence). The J segment lost 9 bases and the V segment lost 1 base, leaving 5 bases of the junction unmatched. The complete variable domain, with remaining parts taken from reference TRBV19 and TRBJ1-4, reads DGGITQSPKYLFRKEGQNVTLSCEQNLNHDAMYWYRQDPGQGLRLIYYSQIVNDFQKGDIAEGYSVSREKKESFPLTVTSAQKNPTAFYLCASSIAGRGKKLFFGSGTQLSVL.

The CDR3 sequence: CAWSVWDVSLAGRYEQYF. The CDR3 nucleotides are TGTGCCTGGAGTGTATGGGACGTGTCACTAGCGGGGCGATACGAGCAGTACTTC. This chain joins TRBV30 and TRBJ2-7, with 10 bases aligning to TRBD2. J lost 4 bases, V lost 0 bases, and 15 bases had no gene match. CDR1 is GTSNPN and CDR2 is SVGIG in the germline V gene (reference sequence). This CDR3 is 18 amino acids long. Combining the CDR3 with reference TRBV30 and TRBJ2-7 gives the whole variable domain SQTIHQWPATLVQPVGSPLSLECTVEGTSNPNLYWYRQAAGRGLQLLFYSVGIGQISSEVPQNLSASRPQDRQFILSSKKLLLSDSGFYLCAWSVWDVSLAGRYEQYFGPGTRLTVT.

The chain combines TRBV7-3 with TRBJ2-3; D is perhaps TRBD1 (6 bases). This CDR3 has 13 residues. V lost 4 bases, J lost 9 bases, and 14 bases lay in between. Germline CDR1 reads SGHTA; CDR2 reads FQGTGA. Here the CDR3 DNA reads TGTGCCAGCAGCTCTCGGACAGACGAAACGCAGTATTTT. Its protein product is CASSSRTDETQYF.

This chain uses TRBV18 with TRBJ1-5, with 7 nucleotides matching TRBD1. After removal of 6 bases from V and 6 bases from J, the junction contained 14 bases not matched to a gene. The CDR3 runs to 16 residues. In germline, CDR1 is KGHSH, CDR2 LQKENI. The CDR3 nucleotides read TGTGCCAGCTCCGGAATTCTGACCCAGGGGGGTCAGCCCCAGCATTTT. Its translation is CASSGILTQGGQPQHF.

The V gene is TRBV2, the J gene TRBJ1-1; 7 bases agree with TRBD1. The CDR3 has 12 amino acids. Looked up from germline, CDR1 is SNHLY and CDR2 is FYNNEI. Unmatched junction bases numbered 2, after V lost 5 bases and J lost 5 bases. The CDR3 nucleotides are TGTGCCAGCAGTAAACAGGGGACTGAAGCTTTCTTT. Amino acids: CASSKQGTEAFF.

The gene calls are TRBV19 and TRBJ1-2; TRBD1 agrees at 7 bases. J was trimmed by 5 bases and V by 6 bases; bases with no gene match: 3. Germline CDR1 is LNHDA and CDR2 is SQIVND (reference sequence). This CDR3 region has 12 residues. The CDR3 bases are TGTGCCAGTAGCTCGACAGGGTATGGCTACACCTTC. It translates to CASSSTGYGYTF.

The V call is TRBV7-6, the J call TRBJ2-3; perhaps TRBD1 as D (6 bases). V was trimmed by 6 bases and J by 3 bases, leaving 22 bases between them. The CDR3 length is 17 residues. Germline loops: CDR1 SGHVS, CDR2 FNYEAQ. For the CDR3, the DNA is TGTGCCAGCAGATTTACTTTCCCGGGACAAATTACAGATACGCAGTATTTT. Its protein product is CASRFTFPGQITDTQYF.

The CDR3 DNA is TGTGCCAGCAGCGAGTTCAAGAGCTCCGGGACAGGGATATACGAGCAGTACTTC. Translating gives CASSEFKSSGTGIYEQYF. The chain links TRBV27 to TRBJ2-7; 9 positions agree with TRBD1. The V gene end was trimmed by 6 bases and the J gene end by 4 bases; junction bases not matched to a gene: 19. Looked up from germline, CDR1 is MNHEY and CDR2 is SMNVEV (reference sequence). This CDR3 has 18 residues.

J is TRBJ2-3 and V is TRBV5-4, with TRBD2 identical over 13 bases. Germline V CDR1 and CDR2: SGHNT, YYREEE (reference sequence). Trimming at V came to 4 bases and at J to 2 bases, leaving 4 bases not matched to a gene. This CDR3 spans 16 amino acids. CDR3 DNA: TGTGCCAGCAGCCAGGGACTAGCGGGGTTCACAGATACGCAGTATTTT. This translates into CASSQGLAGFTDTQYF.

The chain is built from TRBV11-2 and TRBJ2-7; 7 bases map to TRBD2. J gave up 1 base and V 3 bases, and 6 bases lay outside the gene matches. The CDR3 spans 15 residues. Germline assignment: CDR1 SGHAT and CDR2 FQNNGV. In DNA, the CDR3 is TGTGCCAGCAGCTTTCCGGGGGGAGGATCCTACGAGCAGTACTTC. It codes for CASSFPGGGSYEQYF.

This rearrangement joins TRBV19 to TRBJ2-1, with TRBD1 matching 9 bases. The CDR3 is 13 amino acids. V gave up 9 bases and J gave up 5 bases; unmatched junction bases: 5. From germline, CDR1 is LNHDA and CDR2 SQIVND (reference sequence). CDR3 nucleotides: TGTGCCAGCCGGGACAGGGAGCACAATGAGCAGTTCTTC. This codes for CASRDREHNEQFF.

The chain joins TRBV11-3 to TRBJ2-7; 12 nucleotides align to TRBD2. V trimming: 4 bases; J trimming: 2 bases; junction bases outside the gene matches: 3. Germline loops: CDR1 SGHNT, CDR2 YENEEA. This CDR3 contains 15 residues. As DNA, the CDR3 is TGTGCCAGCAGCTCCGGACTAGCGGGAACCTACGAGCAGTACTTC. It encodes CASSSGLAGTYEQYF.

V usage is TRBV14 and J usage is TRBJ2-3, with 10 bases matching TRBD2. CDR3 length: 18 amino acids. The germline V gene has CDR1 SGHDN and CDR2 FVKESK. V lost 0 bases to trimming and J lost 2 bases; unmatched junction nucleotides: 8. The CDR3 DNA is TGTGCCAGCAGCCAAGACGGTGGGCTAGCGGGAGACACAGATACGCAGTATTTT. Its protein is CASSQDGGLAGDTDTQYF.

The chain joins TRBV2 to TRBJ2-7, with 7 nucleotides matching TRBD1. J was trimmed by 0 bases and V by 6 bases; bases with no gene match: 5. The CDR3 covers 14 residues. The germline gives CDR1 SNHLY, CDR2 FYNNEI. CDR3 sequence reads: CASRDTGASYEQYF. In DNA, the CDR3 is TGTGCCAGCAGGGACACAGGGGCCTCCTACGAGCAGTACTTC.

The chain joins TRBV14 to TRBJ2-1; a possible D gene is TRBD2 (6 bases). This CDR3 has 16 residues. Germline lookup yields CDR1 SGHDN and CDR2 FVKESK. V was clipped by 1 base and J by 7 bases, with 17 bases between them. Here the CDR3 reads CASSQVIGAGKNEQFF. The CDR3 region has the DNA TGTGCCAGCAGCCAAGTCATAGGGGCGGGAAAAAATGAGCAGTTCTTC.

The CDR3 DNA reads TGCGCCAGCAGCTTAGGACTAGCGGGGGTCCAGGCGGCCCAGTACTTC. The encoded protein is CASSLGLAGVQAAQYF. The rearrangement links TRBV5-1 to TRBJ2-5, with 13 bases matching TRBD2. The CDR3 has 16 residues. Germline CDR1 SGHRS, CDR2 YFSETQ. The junction had 10 bases not matched to a gene; V was cut back by 2 bases and J by 9 bases.

A single count supports this clone. This sequence joins TRBV6-5 and TRBJ2-7; TRBD2 matches 7 bases. The CDR3 is made up of 13 amino acids. V was clipped by 6 bases and J by 1 base; unmatched bases: 3. Germline V gives CDR1 MNHEY, CDR2 SVGAGI. This CDR3 is CASRTLASYEQYF. The CDR3 nucleotides read TGTGCCAGCAGAACACTAGCGTCCTACGAGCAGTACTTC.

The rearrangement links TRBV3-1 (or the pseudogene TRBV3-2) to TRBJ2-7, with 10 bases that match TRBD2. Germline V gives CDR1 LGHDT, CDR2 YNNKEL (reference sequence). Trimming at V came to 4 bases and at J to 9 bases, leaving 9 bases not matched to a gene. This CDR3 is built from 14 residues. Here the CDR3 reads CASSPESSGSGQYF. For the CDR3, the DNA is TGTGCCAGCAGCCCAGAATCTAGCGGGAGCGGGCAGTACTTC.

This clone was found a few times. This rearrangement joins TRBV6-5 to TRBJ1-3; D is possibly TRBD1 (6 bases). Germline CDR1 is MNHEY and CDR2 is SVGAGI. The CDR3 covers 12 residues. Trimming shortened V by 7 bases and J by 8 bases, and 12 bases separated the two germline ends. CDR3 amino acids: CASNNKGDTIYF. The CDR3 DNA reads TGTGCCAGCAACAATAAGGGGGACACCATATATTTT.

This sequence joins TRBV11-2 and TRBJ2-5; 9 bases match TRBD1. CDR1 is SGHAT and CDR2 is FQNNGV in the germline V gene. The trim removed 5 bases at V and 1 base at J, leaving 5 bases unmatched. This CDR3 has 15 amino acids. Here the CDR3 reads CASSGGTGPQETQYF. The CDR3 DNA is TGTGCCAGCAGCGGGGGGACAGGGCCCCAAGAGACCCAGTACTTC.

The chain recombines TRBV7-2 with TRBJ2-5; 10 bases are a match to TRBD2. Germline CDR1 reads SGHTA; CDR2 reads FQGNSA. V shed 4 bases, J shed 3 bases, and the junction held 8 bases outside the gene matches. The CDR3 totals 16 residues. The CDR3 loop is CASSSRSGRGKETQYF. CDR3 nucleotide sequence: TGTGCCAGCAGCTCCAGGAGCGGGAGGGGGAAAGAGACCCAGTACTTC. The full variable domain, completed using reference TRBV7-2 and TRBJ2-5, is GAGVSQSPSNKVTEKGKDVELRCDPISGHTALYWYRQSLGQGLEFLIYFQGNSAPDKSGLPSDRFSAERTGGSVSTLTIQRTQQEDSAVYLCASSSRSGRGKETQYFGPGTRLLVL.